The 25 T cell receptor beta chains given below trace back to one sample, sequenced in a study of OX40 agonist ivuxolimab in advanced cancers. Using immunoSEQ multiplex PCR, the repertoire was profiled, and TCRdb retains in-frame clones only, with some absent. The profile covers about 83,000 clones, with over 75% appearing a single time and 0.55% to 0.7% taken by the ten largest. Specimen: CD4+ or CD8+ T cells sorted from blood, collected in a trial of the OX40 agonist ivuxolimab. These receptor sequences come from an adult with an advanced solid tumor such as melanoma, head and neck, liver or kidney cancer.

In its sample, this clone was seen once. The chain employs TRBV5-1 and TRBJ2-5; D is perhaps TRBD1 or TRBD2 (5 bases each). The CDR3 covers 14 residues. Germline CDR1 reads SGHRS; CDR2 reads YFSETQ. Trimming left V 1 base short and J 4 bases short, with 11 bases between. The CDR3 DNA sequence: TGCGCCAGCAGCTTGATGGGGGATGGAGAGACCCAGTACTTC. This encodes CASSLMGDGETQYF.

This chain links TRBV10-1 with TRBJ2-5, with D hard to call. This CDR3 region has 17 residues. V dropped 0 bases and J dropped 4 bases, with 18 bases sitting between them. In germline, CDR1 is WNHNN, CDR2 SYGVQD (reference sequence). CDR3 amino acids: CASSESLGLTSPETQYF. The DNA for the CDR3 is TGCGCCAGCAGTGAGTCGTTAGGCCTAACCTCTCCAGAGACCCAGTACTTC.

This rearrangement joins TRBV10-3 to TRBJ2-1; D is possibly TRBD2 (6 bases). The CDR3 is 12 amino acids. The V gene lost 11 bases and the J gene lost 3 bases, with 11 bases spanning the gap. Germline values: CDR1 ENHRY, CDR2 SYGVKD. The CDR3 protein is CASSVGYNEQFF. The CDR3 bases are TGTGCCTCTAGCGTGGGCTACAATGAGCAGTTCTTC.

V usage is TRBV7-3 and J usage is TRBJ2-3; possible D gene TRBD2, 5 bases. The V and J ends lost 1 base and 1 base respectively, with 12 bases between them. CDR3 length: 16 amino acids. In germline, CDR1 is SGHTA, CDR2 FQGTGA. Here the CDR3 reads CASSLNPAGRTDTQYF. The CDR3 region has the DNA TGTGCCAGCAGCTTAAATCCCGCGGGCCGCACAGATACGCAGTATTTT.

The chain joins TRBV6-1 to TRBJ1-4; D remains unclear. The CDR3 covers 15 residues. Germline lookup yields CDR1 MNHNS and CDR2 SASEGT. V lost 3 bases, J lost 0 bases, and 8 bases lay in between. CDR3 sequence (DNA): TGTGCCAGCAGTGAGTGGGGAACAACTAATGAAAAACTGTTTTTT. Its translation: CASSEWGTTNEKLFF.

The V call is TRBV29-1, the J call TRBJ1-3; 7 positions match TRBD1. CDR1 SQVTM and CDR2 ANQGSEA come from the germline V gene. CDR3 length: 16 residues. Trimming removed 3 bases from V and 0 bases from J; junction bases left unmatched: 8. The CDR3 region is CSVEKGWDSSGNTIYF. The CDR3 DNA follows: TGCAGCGTTGAGAAGGGTTGGGACAGCTCTGGAAACACCATATATTTT.

The chain joins TRBV11-3 to TRBJ2-3; no definite D call. The germline CDR1 and CDR2 sequences are SGHNT and YENEEA. There are 14 residues in the CDR3. The V end lost 5 bases, the J end lost 2 bases, and 11 bases lay between the germline ends. The CDR3 reads CASSRSMDTDTQYF. The DNA for the CDR3 is TGTGCCAGCAGCAGAAGCATGGACACAGATACGCAGTATTTT. The entire variable domain, with the rest obtained from reference TRBV11-3 and TRBJ2-3, is as follows: EAGVVQSPRYKIIEKKQPVAFWCNPISGHNTLYWYLQNLGQGPELLIRYENEEAVDDSQLPKDRFSAERLKGVDSTLKIQPAELGDSAVYLCASSRSMDTDTQYFGPGTRLTVL.

The genes are TRBV4-3 and TRBJ2-3; D remains ambiguous. The germline V gene has CDR1 LGHNA and CDR2 YSLEER. There are 14 residues in the CDR3. V gave up 1 base and J gave up 1 base, with 6 bases separating them. CDR3 in amino acids: CASSQGVRTDTQYF. The CDR3 nucleotides are TGCGCCAGCAGCCAAGGCGTGCGCACAGATACGCAGTATTTT.

The V call is TRBV2, the J call TRBJ2-3; D might be TRBD2 (6 bases). Trimming shortened V by 7 bases and J by 6 bases, and 17 bases separated the two germline ends. This CDR3 is 14 amino acids long. The germline V gene encodes CDR1 SNHLY and CDR2 FYNNEI. The CDR3 nucleotides read TGTGCCAGCACCCAGGACTACGGTGGGGATACGCAGTATTTT. Its translation is CASTQDYGGDTQYF.

The CDR3 here is CASSPRVDQPQHF. The CDR3 coding sequence is TGTGCCAGCAGCCCCCGAGTCGATCAGCCCCAGCATTTT. The chain combines TRBV7-2 with TRBJ1-5, with D unresolved. The ends were cut back, 5 bases at V and 5 bases at J, with 10 bases in the middle. The CDR3 is 13 amino acids. The germline V gene encodes CDR1 SGHTA and CDR2 FQGNSA.

This rearrangement joins TRBV6-1 to TRBJ1-4; D gene uncertain. Trimming removed 5 bases from V and 1 base from J, with 11 bases in between. The CDR3 loop spans 15 amino acids. Germline CDR1 reads MNHNS; CDR2 reads SASEGT. CDR3 loop: CASSPQAITNEKLFF. CDR3 DNA sequence: TGTGCCAGCAGTCCCCAGGCGATAACTAATGAAAAACTGTTTTTT.

This sequence joins TRBV6-5 and TRBJ1-2, with no clear D. V lost 1 base, J lost 9 bases, and 6 bases lay in between. The CDR3 totals 11 residues. Germline CDR1 MNHEY, CDR2 SVGAGI. CDR3 nucleotides: TGTGCCAGCAGTTACTTGGGGAGCTACACCTTC. Its translation: CASSYLGSYTF.

The V gene is TRBV7-2, the J gene TRBJ1-5, with D uncertain. The V end was cut by 1 base, the J end by 4 bases, with 5 bases between. Germline CDR1 is SGHTA and CDR2 is FQGNSA. This CDR3 has 13 amino acids. The CDR3 is CASSLVENQPQHF. DNA of the CDR3: TGTGCCAGCAGCTTAGTTGAGAATCAGCCCCAGCATTTT.

This clone was seen once. V usage is TRBV6-5 and J usage is TRBJ1-4, with 8 bases fitting TRBD1. The germline gives CDR1 MNHEY, CDR2 SVGAGI. CDR3 length: 14 amino acids. After removal of 6 bases from V and 7 bases from J, the junction contained 7 bases not matched to a gene. In DNA form, the CDR3 reads TGTGCCAGCAGGAGGACAGGGCAGAGTGAAAAACTGTTTTTT. This gives the protein CASRRTGQSEKLFF.

This sequence joins TRBV6-1 and TRBJ2-7, with unresolved D. The germline V and J ends were trimmed by 4 bases and 0 bases, with 16 bases remaining between them. CDR1 and CDR2 from the germline V gene are MNHNS and SASEGT. The CDR3 is 16 amino acids. CDR3: CASSVYSVGLSYEQYF. The CDR3 DNA reads as TGTGCCAGCAGTGTTTACAGCGTCGGCCTCTCCTACGAGCAGTACTTC.

V gene TRBV7-2 combines with J gene TRBJ1-2; D might be TRBD1 (5 bases). Trimming took 7 bases from V and 2 from J, leaving 8 bases between them. There are 12 residues in the CDR3. Germline CDR1 is SGHTA and CDR2 is FQGNSA. Here the CDR3 DNA reads TGTGCCAGCAAGCGGGGCAACTATGGCTACACCTTC. Translating it yields CASKRGNYGYTF.

The gene calls are TRBV14 and TRBJ1-1, with 7 positions matching TRBD1. The CDR3 extends over 13 amino acids. Germline lookup yields CDR1 SGHDN and CDR2 FVKESK. Trimming at V came to 10 bases and at J to 5 bases, leaving 10 bases not matched to a gene. CDR3 protein: CATADRVGTEAFF. For the CDR3, the DNA is TGTGCCACCGCCGACAGGGTTGGAACTGAAGCTTTCTTT.

The rearrangement uses TRBV28 and TRBJ2-7, with a possible D match to TRBD1 (5 bases). Germline V lookup: CDR1 MDHEN, CDR2 SYDVKM. Trimming removed 4 bases at V and 2 bases at J, with 15 bases between. There are 15 residues in the CDR3. The CDR3 here is CASSSPTAQTYEQYF. The CDR3 region has the DNA TGTGCCAGCAGTTCGCCGACAGCACAAACCTACGAGCAGTACTTC.

The chain joins TRBV6-1 to TRBJ1-5; D not resolved. The CDR3 extends over 16 amino acids. CDR1 is MNHNS and CDR2 is SASEGT in the germline V gene. Trimming shortened V by 0 bases and J by 6 bases, and 15 bases separated the two germline ends. CDR3 in amino acids: CASSEAGRLKAQPQHF. The CDR3 nucleotides are TGTGCCAGCAGTGAAGCGGGGAGGCTTAAGGCTCAGCCCCAGCATTTT.

J is TRBJ1-2 and V is TRBV6-4, with D unresolved. The CDR3 covers 15 residues. CDR1 MRHNA and CDR2 SNTAGT come from the germline V gene. Trimming took off 2 bases at V and 2 bases at J, with 12 bases between the two ends. The CDR3 DNA reads as TGTGCCAGCAGTGACGGAGGTGACGCCAACTATGGCTACACCTTC. Translating gives CASSDGGDANYGYTF.

This clone was picked up one time. V is TRBV18 and J is TRBJ1-4, with D hard to call. CDR3 size: 16 residues. CDR1 KGHSH and CDR2 LQKENI come from the germline V gene. Trimming removed 6 bases at V and 3 bases at J, with 17 bases between. The CDR3 DNA is TGTGCCAGCTCCCCCCGTCCCCCGGGCTCTAATGAAAAACTGTTTTTT. Translated: CASSPRPPGSNEKLFF.

The chain employs TRBV5-8 and TRBJ2-5; 8 nucleotides agree with TRBD1. The V segment lost 3 bases and the J segment 2 bases; nucleotides outside the gene matches: 3. The CDR3 has 14 amino acids. Per germline, CDR1 SGHTS and CDR2 YDEGEE. The CDR3 loop is CASSSGQGQETQYF. CDR3 DNA: TGTGCCAGCAGCTCCGGACAGGGTCAAGAGACCCAGTACTTC.

V is TRBV6-6 and J is TRBJ2-5; the match to TRBD2 covers 7 bases. The germline V gene has CDR1 MNHNY and CDR2 SVGAGI (reference sequence). V was clipped by 5 bases and J by 3 bases; unmatched bases: 9. This CDR3 has 15 amino acids. In DNA form, the CDR3 reads TGTGCCAGCAGTAACCCTACAGCGGGGAAAGAGACCCAGTACTTC. It encodes CASSNPTAGKETQYF.

This chain connects TRBV2 to TRBJ1-3; 8 bases match TRBD1. Germline V gene sequence: CDR1 SNHLY, CDR2 FYNNEI. The CDR3 is made up of 17 amino acids. Losses at the gene ends were 4 bases for V and 0 bases for J; bases not matched to a gene: 8. DNA for the CDR3: TGTGCCAGCAGTGGGGGGAGTACAGGGGGCTCTGGAAACACCATATATTTT. As protein: CASSGGSTGGSGNTIYF.

V usage is TRBV28 and J usage is TRBJ1-2; D gene uncertain. The V and J ends lost 4 bases and 1 base respectively, with 10 bases between them. The CDR3 totals 14 residues. Germline CDR1 reads MDHEN; CDR2 reads SYDVKM. CDR3: CASSSPPLNYGYTF. The CDR3 nucleotides read TGTGCCAGCAGTTCCCCGCCGCTTAACTATGGCTACACCTTC.